This T cell receptor (beta chain) was sequenced during a study of Graves' ophthalmopathy and Graves' hyperthyroidism. As for the study in general: Calling hyperthyroidism stable required that no ophthalmopathy show up within 18 months of follow-up.

Amplified material comprised TCR beta CDR3 regions derived from RNA transcripts. HTBI primers served in a first-round RT-PCR, which a second-round multiplex PCR followed. TCRdb used MiXCR to reprocess the multiplex PCR reads, holding one entry per CDR3 protein. The repertoire consists of about 590,000 distinct CDR3 sequences, with under 40% occurring once and the leading ten covering around 4%. The CDR3 contains 15 residues. The germline V gene has CDR1 SNHLY and CDR2 FYNNEI. V lost 2 bases and J 1 base, leaving 11 bases between the germline ends. In its sample, this clonotype was seen many times. Its target is not known. Lactation, pregnancy, uncontrolled infections and other autoimmune diseases were all grounds for excluding patients. Whole-study findings and limits: Stable hyperthyroidism and ophthalmopathy were told apart by a 13-signature model, which achieved about 88% sensitivity and approximately 82% specificity. Blood was where most expanded thyroid clonotypes above 0.001 frequency also turned up.

The source material was peripheral blood or thyroid tissue (not recorded which). The source of this sequence is an adult man with Graves' hyperthyroidism. The chain couples TRBV2 to TRBJ2-5; D is undetermined. Here the CDR3 reads CASSESPVLQETQYF. The CDR3 region has the DNA TGTGCCAGCAGTGAATCTCCAGTACTCCAAGAGACCCAGTACTTC.